This T cell receptor beta chain was observed in a study of blood T cell repertoires in COVID-19. Study in general: The United States, Italy and Spain were the sources of the acute and convalescent COVID-19 samples. The analysed material was cDNA or gDNA that came from T cells, B-cell-depleted T cells, or PBMCs.

Unmatched junction bases numbered 6, after V lost 3 bases and J lost 2 bases. CDR3 length: 15 residues. Germline V gene lookup returns CDR1 MDHEN and CDR2 SYDVKM. Original processing notes: Estimation of nucleated cell counts relied on the amplification of reference gene primers. Profiled with immunoSEQ multiplex PCR; TCRdb holds only in-frame clones, not every one. V, J and clone size are those of that table, while D and trimming were read from the DNA. The sample lists around 250,000 clones, around 86% seen once, with approximately 8.2% in the top ten. The chain combines TRBV28 with TRBJ1-2, with 7 nucleotides matching TRBD1. Sequenced input: peripheral blood. This sequence originates from a man aged 35-49 years with active or convalescent COVID-19. CDR3 nucleotides: TGTGCCAGCAGTTTCAACAGGGGCGGCAACTATGGCTACACCTTC. This sequence encodes CASSFNRGGNYGYTF.